This passage covers 32 T cell receptor beta chains from one sample sequenced in a study of regulatory T cells in long-lasting Graves disease. Sample time point: persistent/refractory GD, antithyroid drugs over 5 years with positive TRAb. The TCR library was prepared using RNA isolated from PBMCs. iRepertoire HTBI primers and Arm-PCR of CDR3 regions built TCR beta libraries. From the multiplex PCR reads, TCRdb called clonotypes with MiXCR, one entry per CDR3 protein. The sample records hundreds of thousands of distinct CDR3 sequences, less than 25% being singletons. This material consisted of peripheral blood mononuclear cells (PBMCs), taken when the disease was refractory, from a patient treated with antithyroid drugs. These receptors all come from a female donor with Graves disease.

The J gene is TRBJ1-6, the V gene TRBV5-1, with 9 bases fitting TRBD1. The length of the CDR3 is 16 residues. With V trimmed by 0 bases and J by 7 bases, 5 bases remained unmatched. CDR1 and CDR2 from the germline V gene are SGHRS and YFSETQ. The CDR3 region has the DNA TGCGCCAGCAGCTTGGGACAGGGGGTTGACAATTCACCCCTCCACTTT. It yields the protein CASSLGQGVDNSPLHF. Full variable domain (missing parts from reference TRBV5-1 and TRBJ1-6): KAGVTQTPRYLIKTRGQQVTLSCSPISGHRSVSWYQQTPGQGLQFLFEYFSETQRNKGNFPGRFSGRQFSNSRSEMNVSTLELGDSALYLCASSLGQGVDNSPLHFGNGTRLTVT.

This sequence joins TRBV7-9 and TRBJ2-3; D gene ambiguous. Per the germline V gene, CDR1 is SEHNR and CDR2 is FQNEAQ (reference sequence). This CDR3 is 14 amino acids long. The V gene lost 0 bases and the J gene lost 2 bases, with 6 bases spanning the gap. The CDR3 loop is CASSLALTTDTQYF. The CDR3 nucleotides are TGTGCCAGCAGCTTAGCCTTGACCACAGATACGCAGTATTTT.

This clonotype was observed at least ten times. The rearrangement joins TRBV7-9 to TRBJ2-7, with D unclear. Germline V gene data show CDR1 as SEHNR and CDR2 as FQNEAQ (reference sequence). There are 16 residues in the CDR3. Between the trimmed V and J ends, which lost 1 base and 6 bases, there was a span of 19 bases. The CDR3 here is CASSLVTRPIRSEQYF. CDR3 coding DNA: TGTGCCAGCAGCTTAGTAACGAGGCCCATTCGTTCCGAGCAGTACTTC.

The gene calls are TRBV11-2 and TRBJ1-1, with D perhaps matching TRBD1 (5 bases). The CDR3 extends over 15 amino acids. Germline CDR1 and CDR2: SGHAT and FQNNGV. The germline V and J ends were trimmed by 4 bases and 1 base, with 13 bases remaining between them. DNA for the CDR3: TGTGCCAGCAGCTCCTCTTGGGGCGCGAACACTGAAGCTTTCTTT. Its translation is CASSSSWGANTEAFF.

The rearrangement links TRBV5-1 to TRBJ2-5; 7 bases map to TRBD1. The CDR3 is made up of 13 amino acids. The V gene end was trimmed by 3 bases and the J gene end by 4 bases; junction bases not matched to a gene: 3. Germline CDR1 is SGHRS and CDR2 is YFSETQ. The CDR3 loop is CASSWGQRETQYF. The CDR3 region has the DNA TGCGCCAGCAGCTGGGGACAGCGAGAGACCCAGTACTTC.

This chain uses TRBV5-1 with TRBJ1-1; D is unclear. CDR3 size: 15 residues. V lost 3 bases, J lost 6 bases, and 18 bases lay in between. Germline V gives CDR1 SGHRS, CDR2 YFSETQ. This chain's CDR3 is CASSSNADRPSEAFF. CDR3 DNA: TGCGCCAGCAGCTCTAATGCGGATAGGCCTTCTGAAGCTTTCTTT. Based on the CDR3 plus reference TRBV5-1 and TRBJ1-1, the full variable domain is KAGVTQTPRYLIKTRGQQVTLSCSPISGHRSVSWYQQTPGQGLQFLFEYFSETQRNKGNFPGRFSGRQFSNSRSEMNVSTLELGDSALYLCASSSNADRPSEAFFGQGTRLTVV.

This clonotype was seen more than once but under ten times. The rearrangement joins TRBV7-9 to TRBJ2-7; TRBD2 aligns across 10 bases. Per germline, CDR1 SEHNR and CDR2 FQNEAQ (reference sequence). Trimming at V came to 5 bases and at J to 3 bases, leaving 7 bases not matched to a gene. The CDR3 runs to 15 residues. The DNA for the CDR3 is TGTGCCAGCAGCCACCCTAGCGGGAGCCTCTACGAGCAGTACTTC. Its translation: CASSHPSGSLYEQYF.

This clonotype was seen only a few times. V is TRBV29-1 and J is TRBJ1-2; D is possibly TRBD1 (6 bases). In germline, CDR1 is SQVTM, CDR2 ANQGSEA. V was clipped by 8 bases and J by 2 bases, with 15 bases between them. The CDR3 is made up of 13 amino acids. For the CDR3, the DNA is TGCAGCACGGCACAGGGTAGAAACTATGGCTACACCTTC. It yields the protein CSTAQGRNYGYTF.

This rearrangement joins TRBV5-4 to TRBJ2-7, with 10 bases aligning to TRBD1. CDR1 and CDR2 (germline): SGHNT, YYREEE (reference sequence). J gave up 5 bases and V 4 bases, and 9 bases lay outside the gene matches. The CDR3 length is 15 residues. DNA for the CDR3: TGTGCCAGCAGCGAACCGGGACAGGGGACCCACGAGCAGTACTTC. This sequence encodes CASSEPGQGTHEQYF.

This clonotype was counted between two and nine times. This chain connects TRBV5-1 to TRBJ2-7; 7 bases align to TRBD2. V lost 0 bases, J lost 4 bases, and 4 bases stayed unmatched. Per germline, CDR1 SGHRS and CDR2 YFSETQ. This CDR3 is built from 14 residues. CDR3 DNA: TGCGCCAGCAGCTTGGTGGCGGGAGAGTACGAGCAGTACTTC. As protein: CASSLVAGEYEQYF.

This clonotype showed up just a few times. This rearrangement joins TRBV5-4 to TRBJ2-5; no definite D call. The CDR3 loop spans 12 amino acids. Germline values: CDR1 SGHNT, CDR2 YYREEE (reference sequence). V lost 4 bases and J 5 bases, leaving 9 bases between the germline ends. The CDR3 sequence is CASSPTLETQYF. The CDR3 DNA follows: TGTGCCAGCAGCCCTACACTCGAGACCCAGTACTTC.

This clonotype occurred many times. The rearrangement joins TRBV6-2 or TRBV6-3 to TRBJ2-7; no definite D call. Trimming took off 5 bases at V and 7 bases at J, with 21 bases between the two ends. This CDR3 is 15 amino acids long. Per the germline V gene, CDR1 is MNHEY and CDR2 is SVGEGT. CDR3 amino acids: CASSTDSNRVGEQYF. The CDR3 DNA reads as TGTGCCAGCAGTACTGACTCAAACCGGGTAGGAGAGCAGTACTTC.

V is TRBV11-2 and J is TRBJ1-1; D unresolved. V gave up 5 bases and J gave up 4 bases, with 20 bases separating them. This CDR3 region has 16 residues. Germline CDR1 is SGHAT and CDR2 is FQNNGV. The CDR3 loop is CASSLPPGVSGTEAFF. In DNA, the CDR3 is TGTGCCAGCAGCCTACCCCCGGGTGTGTCTGGCACTGAAGCTTTCTTT.

This clonotype showed up many times. V is TRBV18 and J is TRBJ2-7; possible D gene TRBD2, 6 bases. The CDR3 runs 14 residues. Germline CDR1 reads KGHSH; CDR2 reads LQKENI. The ends were cut back, 6 bases at V and 3 bases at J, with 15 bases in the middle. The CDR3 region has the DNA TGTGCCAGCTCCCCGGGAGTATCTGGCTACGAGCAGTACTTC. Encoded protein: CASSPGVSGYEQYF.

This clonotype was picked up many times. Sequence at one end of the junction differs from germline and may be a read error. V and J are TRBV12-3 or TRBV12-4 and TRBJ2-5; TRBD1 aligns across 7 bases. The CDR3 covers 15 residues. CDR3 in DNA: TGTGCCAGCAGTTTCCGGACAGGCGATCAAGAGACCCAGCACTTC. This sequence encodes CASSFRTGDQETQHF.

In this sample, this clonotype turned up many times. This chain connects TRBV7-2 to TRBJ2-5; D gene ambiguous. The CDR3 contains 13 residues. Deletions cut 4 bases from V and 6 bases from J, with 12 bases between. From germline, CDR1 is SGHTA and CDR2 FQGNSA. CDR3 protein: CASSSPRVQTQYF. The CDR3 bases are TGTGCCAGCAGCTCCCCAAGGGTACAGACCCAGTACTTC.

The chain joins TRBV3-1 to TRBJ2-7, with 8 nucleotides matching TRBD2. The CDR3 totals 15 residues. V was clipped by 4 bases and J by 2 bases; unmatched bases: 7. The germline V gene has CDR1 LGHDT and CDR2 YNNKEL (reference sequence). The CDR3 loop reads CASSPSSGMPYEQYF. For the CDR3, the DNA is TGTGCCAGCAGCCCAAGTAGCGGGATGCCCTACGAGCAGTACTTC.

The V gene is TRBV25-1, the J gene TRBJ2-2; D could derive from TRBD1 or TRBD2 (6 bases each). The V gene lost 7 bases and the J gene lost 3 bases, with 15 bases spanning the gap. The V gene's germline CDR1 is MGHDK and CDR2 SYGVNS. CDR3 size: 15 residues. Here the CDR3 reads CASNPPEGDTGELFF. Here the CDR3 DNA reads TGTGCCAGCAATCCGCCGGAGGGGGACACCGGGGAGCTGTTTTTT.

The sample holds many counts of this clonotype. The rearrangement links TRBV7-9 to TRBJ2-2, with D unclear. Trimming shortened V by 9 bases and J by 3 bases, and 11 bases separated the two germline ends. The germline V gene has CDR1 SEHNR and CDR2 FQNEAQ (reference sequence). This CDR3 is 13 amino acids long. The CDR3 loop is CARGPADTGELFF. The CDR3 bases are TGTGCCAGAGGGCCAGCCGACACCGGGGAGCTGTTTTTT. The variable domain in full, completed from reference TRBV7-9 and TRBJ2-2, reads DTGVSQNPRHKITKRGQNVTFRCDPISEHNRLYWYRQTLGQGPEFLTYFQNEAQLEKSRLLSDRFSAERPKGSFSTLEIQRTEQGDSAMYLCARGPADTGELFFGEGSRLTVL.

The chain recombines TRBV7-2 with TRBJ1-3, with D hard to call. The CDR3 consists of 17 residues. Deletions cut 5 bases from V and 0 bases from J, with 17 bases between. In germline, CDR1 is SGHTA, CDR2 FQGNSA. CDR3 coding DNA: TGTGCCAGCAGCCTTAATCCCCAGTCTTTCTCTGGAAACACCATATATTTT. This sequence encodes CASSLNPQSFSGNTIYF. The full variable domain, with the rest looked up from reference TRBV7-2 and TRBJ1-3, is GAGVSQSPSNKVTEKGKDVELRCDPISGHTALYWYRQSLGQGLEFLIYFQGNSAPDKSGLPSDRFSAERTGGSVSTLTIQRTQQEDSAVYLCASSLNPQSFSGNTIYFGEGSWLTVV.

This clonotype was counted ten times or more. The chain has TRBV20-1 and TRBJ2-5; 13 positions agree with TRBD2. Germline loops: CDR1 DFQATT, CDR2 SNEGSKA (reference sequence). CDR3 length: 16 amino acids. V shed 0 bases, J shed 1 base, and the junction held 2 bases outside the gene matches. CDR3 protein: CSAREGLAGTQETQYF. In DNA form, the CDR3 reads TGCAGTGCTAGAGAGGGACTAGCGGGGACCCAAGAGACCCAGTACTTC.

The chain joins TRBV29-1 to TRBJ2-7; D perhaps matches TRBD2 (6 bases). V shed 0 bases and J shed 4 bases, with 13 bases lying between them. Per the germline V gene, CDR1 is SQVTM and CDR2 is ANQGSEA. The CDR3 extends over 14 amino acids. For the CDR3, the DNA is TGCAGCGTTGAAGATCGGGAAGGAGGGTACGAGCAGTACTTC. Its protein is CSVEDREGGYEQYF.

This clonotype was found many times. CDR3 nucleotides: TGTGCCAGCAGTAAACAGGGGGCCGGCAATCAGCCCCAGCATTTT. Its translation is CASSKQGAGNQPQHF. The chain combines TRBV12-3 or TRBV12-4 with TRBJ1-5; 9 bases line up with TRBD1. V gave up 5 bases and J gave up 2 bases; unmatched junction bases: 4. CDR3 length: 15 amino acids.

The table lists this clonotype with many counts. CDR3 DNA: TGCAGCGTTCAAGGACTAGCGGGACTTTCAGAGCAGTACTTC. Translating gives CSVQGLAGLSEQYF. V is TRBV29-1 and J is TRBJ2-7, with 12 bases identical to TRBD2. J lost 7 bases, V lost 5 bases, and 9 bases had no gene match. Germline V gives CDR1 SQVTM, CDR2 ANQGSEA. This CDR3 has 14 residues.

The table lists this clonotype with many counts. The rearrangement joins TRBV3-1 to TRBJ2-7; D is unclear. The germline V gene has CDR1 LGHDT and CDR2 YNNKEL (reference sequence). Trimming left V 0 bases short and J 0 bases short, with 9 bases between. The CDR3 contains 15 residues. The CDR3 DNA is TGTGCCAGCAGCCAAGAGATGATAGCCTCCTACGAGCAGTACTTC. Residues: CASSQEMIASYEQYF.

This clonotype showed up just a few times. The chain links TRBV19 to TRBJ1-2; D perhaps matches TRBD1 (5 bases). V was trimmed by 5 bases and J by 3 bases, leaving 16 bases between them. This CDR3 comprises 15 residues. From germline, CDR1 is LNHDA and CDR2 SQIVND (reference sequence). The CDR3 loop reads CASSSGTLSDYGYTF. CDR3 nucleotides: TGTGCCAGTAGTTCCGGGACCCTCAGTGACTATGGCTACACCTTC.

This clonotype was counted a few times. The chain uses TRBV7-2 and TRBJ1-5; TRBD1 might be the D (5 bases). V was cut by 5 bases and J by 0 bases, with 11 bases left in between. CDR3 length equals 15 residues. Germline V gives CDR1 SGHTA, CDR2 FQGNSA. The CDR3 sequence: CASSRRAYSNQPQHF. Here the CDR3 DNA reads TGTGCCAGCAGCCGCAGGGCGTATAGCAATCAGCCCCAGCATTTT. The full variable domain, completed using reference TRBV7-2 and TRBJ1-5, is GAGVSQSPSNKVTEKGKDVELRCDPISGHTALYWYRQSLGQGLEFLIYFQGNSAPDKSGLPSDRFSAERTGGSVSTLTIQRTQQEDSAVYLCASSRRAYSNQPQHFGDGTRLSIL.

This clonotype was observed a few times. V gene TRBV19 combines with J gene TRBJ1-1, with D unresolved. The CDR3 is 12 residues long. The V end was cut by 5 bases, the J end by 7 bases, with 11 bases between. CDR1 is LNHDA and CDR2 is SQIVND in the germline V gene (reference sequence). The CDR3 sequence is CASSSNLVEAFF. CDR3 nucleotides: TGTGCCAGTAGTTCCAATTTGGTTGAAGCTTTCTTT. Looking up the rest from reference TRBV19 and TRBJ1-1 gives the full variable domain: DGGITQSPKYLFRKEGQNVTLSCEQNLNHDAMYWYRQDPGQGLRLIYYSQIVNDFQKGDIAEGYSVSREKKESFPLTVTSAQKNPTAFYLCASSSNLVEAFFGQGTRLTVV.

This clonotype has more than one count but fewer than ten. J is TRBJ2-7 and V is TRBV7-3; no clear D gene. The CDR3 runs to 14 residues. Germline loops: CDR1 SGHTA, CDR2 FQGTGA. V gave up 5 bases and J gave up 0 bases, with 11 bases separating them. CDR3 nucleotide sequence: TGTGCCAGCAGCCCCCATGAGAGCTCCTACGAGCAGTACTTC. As protein: CASSPHESSYEQYF.

There are a few counts of this clonotype. The chain's CDR3 is CSAQQGPISGRPLGEQYF. The CDR3 DNA is TGCAGTGCTCAACAGGGACCTATTAGCGGGAGGCCGCTTGGTGAGCAGTACTTC. The chain couples TRBV20-1 to TRBJ2-7; the match to TRBD2 covers 10 bases. The CDR3 contains 18 residues. V dropped 5 bases and J dropped 7; count of bases not matched to a gene: 23. CDR1 and CDR2 (germline): DFQATT, SNEGSKA (reference sequence).

This chain connects TRBV6-1 to TRBJ2-4, with 8 bases identical to TRBD1. V lost 8 bases and J lost 5; bases outside the gene matches: 5. The V gene's germline CDR1 is MNHNS and CDR2 SASEGT. This CDR3 comprises 13 residues. CDR3 DNA: TGTGCCAGCTTTACAGGGGGTGAAAACATTCAGTACTTC. Protein: CASFTGGENIQYF.

The table lists this clonotype with many counts. The junction and the germline gene differ at one end; a read error may be behind it. The chain links TRBV5-1 to TRBJ1-2; D ambiguous. This CDR3 comprises 13 residues. Per germline, CDR1 SGHRS and CDR2 YFSETQ. CDR3 amino acids: CASSLDGGGGYTF. The CDR3 DNA reads as TGTGCCAGCAGCTTGGACGGCGGTGGGGGCTACACCTTC.